This entry describes one T cell receptor (beta chain). What it recognizes is unknown. A much larger clone lies a single base off, so this may be a read error. Germline values: CDR1 MNHEY, CDR2 SVGEGT. Trimming shortened V by 6 bases and J by 6 bases, and 18 bases separated the two germline ends. The CDR3 is 15 amino acids. A J-beta primer mix and a sample-barcoded 5' primer were used in a second PCR of about 7 to 12 cycles. Each of the cDNA molecules was tagged by a template-switch adaptor with 12 random nucleotides. TCRdb analysed the 5' RACE reads with MiXCR anew, one entry per CDR3 protein. Of some 900,000 distinct CDR3 sequences in the sample, roughly 43% are singletons; the top ten hold under 15%. The entry originates in a study of blood T cells in healthy people across ages. Overall study findings and caveats: The study found more naive CD4+ cells and higher diversity in long-lived than aged donors.

The J gene is TRBJ2-1, the V gene TRBV6-2 or TRBV6-3, with unresolved D. The clonotype was recovered from a man younger than 45 in good health. What was sequenced was blood. CDR3: CASRSTGQTTNEQFF. As DNA, the CDR3 is TGTGCCAGCAGATCTACTGGCCAGACCACCAATGAGCAGTTCTTC.